Listed here are 13 T cell receptor beta chains from one sample, sequenced in a study of blood T cell repertoires in COVID-19. Method: immunoSEQ multiplex PCR; TCRdb's copy keeps in-frame clones and lacks some. The table lists over 200,000 clones, roughly 87% of them singletons. The sample was peripheral blood. Receptor source: a man aged 35-49 years with active or convalescent COVID-19.

This clone was seen more than once but under ten times. The gene calls are TRBV1 and TRBJ1-1; the D call TRBD1 from the table was never checked on the DNA. TRBV1 is a recognized pseudogene. The CDR3 is 14 amino acids. CDR3: CTSSRTGGNTEAFF. Here the CDR3 DNA reads TGCACCAGCAGCCGGACAGGGGGAAACACTGAAGCTTTCTTT.

This chain links TRBV28 with TRBJ2-5; D call uncertain. This CDR3 region has 14 residues. Per the germline V gene, CDR1 is MDHEN and CDR2 is SYDVKM. V was clipped by 6 bases and J by 1 base, with 12 bases between them. In DNA, the CDR3 is TGTGCCAGCAGAACCACACCACGCCAAGAGACCCAGTACTTC. Amino acid sequence: CASRTTPRQETQYF.

The V and J genes are TRBV15 and TRBJ2-1; 11 positions agree with TRBD2. The CDR3 covers 16 residues. The V gene end was trimmed by 3 bases and the J gene end by 5 bases; junction bases not matched to a gene: 6. Germline V gives CDR1 LNHNV, CDR2 YYDKDF (reference sequence). Written as DNA, the CDR3 is TGTGCCACCAGCAGTAGGACTAGCGGGCAGAACAATGAGCAGTTCTTC. Translation: CATSSRTSGQNNEQFF.

This chain links TRBV29-1 with TRBJ2-1, with 10 nucleotides matching TRBD2. After removal of 6 bases from V and 4 bases from J, the junction contained 3 bases not matched to a gene. CDR3 length equals 13 residues. Germline CDR1 and CDR2: SQVTM and ANQGSEA. CDR3 protein: CSVVSGGYNEQFF. The CDR3 DNA is TGCAGCGTCGTTAGCGGGGGGTACAATGAGCAGTTCTTC.

Points on this clone: At the DNA level, this CDR3 is encoded by other sequences in the same sample as well. The rearrangement uses TRBV5-1 and TRBJ1-1; D call uncertain. With 0 bases removed from V and 1 base from J, the gap between germline ends came to 4 bases. The CDR3 covers 13 residues. The germline CDR1 and CDR2 sequences are SGHRS and YFSETQ. CDR3 in DNA: TGCGCCAGCAGCTTGGCCTCGAACACTGAAGCTTTCTTT. Translation gives CASSLASNTEAFF.

The chain links TRBV5-4 to TRBJ1-3; D ambiguous. V lost 0 bases to trimming and J lost 3 bases, with 10 bases between them. Germline-derived CDR1 and CDR2 are SGHNT and YYREEE (reference sequence). This CDR3 region has 15 residues. The CDR3 is CASSLDKRNGNTIYF. The CDR3 bases are TGTGCCAGCAGCTTGGACAAAAGAAATGGAAACACCATATATTTT.

The chain has TRBV9 and TRBJ1-5; D remains unclear. V shed 4 bases and J shed 2 bases, with 16 bases lying between them. This CDR3 region has 16 residues. Germline CDR1 is SGDLS and CDR2 is YYNGEE. The CDR3 region has the DNA TGTGCCAGCAGCCGGGATAGCAGAGGTGGCAATCAGCCCCAGCATTTT. Protein product: CASSRDSRGGNQPQHF.

This clone was observed a single time. The chain employs TRBV11-3 and TRBJ2-3; D might be TRBD1 (5 bases). Per germline, CDR1 SGHNT and CDR2 YENEEA. This CDR3 spans 13 amino acids. Trimming cost V 7 bases and J 9 bases, with 17 bases left between them. The chain's CDR3 is CASTFGQGGTQYF. CDR3 in DNA: TGTGCCAGCACCTTCGGCCAGGGTGGCACGCAGTATTTT.

This chain links TRBV19 with TRBJ2-7, with 10 bases lining up with TRBD1. The CDR3 sequence is 16 residues long. Looked up from germline, CDR1 is LNHDA and CDR2 is SQIVND (reference sequence). V lost 4 bases, J lost 2 bases, and 8 bases stayed unmatched. CDR3 DNA: TGTGCCAGTAGTAGGACAGGGGGAATGAGTCCCTACGAGCAGTACTTC. As protein: CASSRTGGMSPYEQYF.

This clone has only one observation. The chain employs TRBV3-1 (or the pseudogene TRBV3-2) and TRBJ2-5; D ambiguous. CDR3 length equals 14 residues. Per germline, CDR1 LGHDT and CDR2 YNNKEL (reference sequence). V was shortened by 4 bases and J by 1 base, with 10 bases between the two germline ends. CDR3 nucleotides: TGTGCCAGCAGCCCCGTATCTCCCCAAGAGACCCAGTACTTC. As protein: CASSPVSPQETQYF.

This chain connects TRBV19 to TRBJ2-7, with 9 bases matching TRBD2. J lost 0 bases, V lost 1 base, and 4 bases had no gene match. Germline assignment: CDR1 LNHDA and CDR2 SQIVND (reference sequence). This CDR3 has 16 residues. The CDR3 sequence is CASSIGTSGLSYEQYF. CDR3 coding DNA: TGTGCCAGTAGTATAGGAACTAGCGGGCTCTCCTACGAGCAGTACTTC.

This clone occurred once. This rearrangement joins TRBV19 to TRBJ2-1, with 10 positions matching TRBD2. CDR3 size: 17 residues. CDR1 LNHDA and CDR2 SQIVND come from the germline V gene (reference sequence). The V gene end was trimmed by 3 bases and the J gene end by 6 bases; junction bases not matched to a gene: 11. The CDR3 DNA is TGTGCCAGTAGTATGCTGGCTAGCGGGAGCGTCCTCAATGAGCAGTTCTTC. It yields the protein CASSMLASGSVLNEQFF.

V gene TRBV28 combines with J gene TRBJ2-3; a weak D match, TRBD2 (6 bases). V dropped 3 bases and J dropped 3 bases, with 13 bases sitting between them. The CDR3 runs 15 residues. Germline V gene data show CDR1 as MDHEN and CDR2 as SYDVKM. The CDR3 loop reads CASSFRRVRTDTQYF. CDR3 coding DNA: TGTGCCAGCAGTTTTAGGAGGGTCAGAACAGATACGCAGTATTTT.